This T cell receptor (beta chain) was identified during a study of blood T cells in healthy people across ages (dated by TCRdb to between 2014 and 2016). A note on the overall study: In model experiments, template switching captured roughly one uniquely barcoded TCR beta cDNA molecule for every two T cells. Age-related changes in TCR beta repertoire diversity were measured in the study by deep sequencing normalized with unique cDNA molecular identifiers. Using the same blood draw, the study looked at two additional independent replicas of 1 million unique cDNA reads for two donors, one aged 18 to 30 and the other aged 80 or older. The donors were divided into four age groups: young (average around 16 years), middle-aged (roughly 42), aged (around 59) and long-lived (around 80). To avoid experimental bias, donors of different ages were spread randomly across the sequencing lanes. Study-level results and caveats: Compared with the aged group, the long-lived group had more naive CD4+ T cells, fewer expanded clones and increased TCR diversity, a pattern suggesting age selection. As age increased, observed TCR beta diversity per million T cells dropped in a roughly linear way, and a significant reduction was already evident by age around 41. Estimates of total diversity based on one million sequenced T cells were regarded as lower bounds and as underestimates. A strong correlation was found between observed TCR beta diversity and the percentage of naive T cells measured by flow cytometry. Because profiling used bulk unsorted PBMCs, naive and antigen-experienced compartments could not be compared conclusively. Because donor CMV infection status was unknown, age-related changes in expanded clonotypes were potentially confounded.

Library construction relied on 5' RACE. These reads were obtained on an Illumina HiSeq 2500. A second PCR of about 7 to 12 cycles was run with a J-beta primer mix and a sample-barcoded 5' primer. A unique molecular identifier was introduced onto each TCR beta cDNA molecule by a template-switch 5' adaptor carrying 12 random nucleotides. At least 2.5 million CDR3-containing paired-end reads were obtained from each sample. The Mint cDNA synthesis kit, primed by a TRBC-specific oligonucleotide, was used to synthesize first-strand cDNA from all RNA. After uracil-DNA glycosylase treatment, a first 18-cycle PCR used universal primers M1SS and BC2_uni_R on all cDNA. The paper's data handling went like this. Each sample was normalized by randomly selecting 1 million high-quality reads, each carrying a distinct molecular identifier. Instead of being binned into consensus sequences, reads with shared molecular identifiers were discarded. MiTCR, with a Q25 quality threshold and the strictest error-elimination algorithm, was used for CDR3 identification, clonotype clustering and error correction. A nonparametric unseen species model with Euler transformation was used to estimate lower-bound total TCR beta diversity. TCRdb trimmed public reads at Q25 via fastp, called clones via MiXCR and kept in-frame beta chains. Rows with a matching CDR3 protein are joined into one entry that keeps the most common DNA and genes. The V and J calls and clone size are TCRdb's, not the authors'. This sample comprises about 1.5 million distinct CDR3 sequences, around two fifths of them detected only once. The ten largest clones represent roughly 8.2% of the sample.

As regards this clonotype: Its target antigen remains unknown. The sample holds no much larger clone one base away, and base qualities are not on file.

The donors were 40 or so Caucasian individuals from Russia, aged roughly 6 to 95 years, who were systemically healthy. Around 9.8 milliliters of peripheral blood were collected from each donor into EDTA-treated Vacutainer tubes. Ficoll-Paque density-gradient centrifugation was used to isolate PBMCs, with at least 6 million per sample. Total RNA, at least 6 micrograms per sample, was extracted from PBMCs with Trizol reagent. For every donor, flow cytometry on a PBMC aliquot measured the percentage of naive CD45RAhigh/CD27high T cells. Counted from cysteine to phenylalanine, this CDR3 has 15 amino acids. The retained sequence is limited to the CDR3, 45 bases, with the frame set at the first base. The germline V gene specifies MNHEY as CDR1 and SVGAGI as CDR2. V sheds 6 bases and J sheds 0 bases, leaving 12 bases between their ends.

This clonotype was obtained from a woman aged 18-29 years in good health. Material for sequencing was blood. Here the chain combines TRBV6-5 and TRBJ1-5, with the D gene not clear enough to name. The nucleotide sequence is given as TGTGCCAGCAGCGTCGATTACTATAGCAATCAGCCCCAGCATTTT. This yields the protein CASSVDYYSNQPQHF.